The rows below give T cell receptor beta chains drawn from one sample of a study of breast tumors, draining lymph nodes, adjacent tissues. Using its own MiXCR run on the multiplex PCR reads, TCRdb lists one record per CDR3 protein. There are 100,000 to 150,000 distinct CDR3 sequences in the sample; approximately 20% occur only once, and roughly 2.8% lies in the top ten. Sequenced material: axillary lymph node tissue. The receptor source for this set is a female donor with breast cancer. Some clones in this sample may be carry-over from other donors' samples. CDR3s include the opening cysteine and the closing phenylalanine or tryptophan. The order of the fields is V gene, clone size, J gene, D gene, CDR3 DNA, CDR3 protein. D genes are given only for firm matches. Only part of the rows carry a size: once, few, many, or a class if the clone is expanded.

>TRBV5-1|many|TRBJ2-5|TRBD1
TGCGCCAGCAGCTTGTCAGGGGGCGCTGAGGAGACCCAGTACTTC
CASSLSGGAEETQYF
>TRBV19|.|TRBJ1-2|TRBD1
TGTGCCAGTAGTATCCACAGGGACAGGTCCTATGGCTACACCTTC
CASSIHRDRSYGYTF
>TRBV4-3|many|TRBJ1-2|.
TGCGCCAGCAGCCAAGAAGGCCGTAACTATGGCTACACCTTC
CASSQEGRNYGYTF
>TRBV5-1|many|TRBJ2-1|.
TGCGCCAGCAGCTCCCAGGACACTGAGCAGTTCTTC
CASSSQDTEQFF
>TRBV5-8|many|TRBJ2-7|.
TGTGCCAGCAGCCCCGTAGACCACTACGAGCAGTACTTC
CASSPVDHYEQYF
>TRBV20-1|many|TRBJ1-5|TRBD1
TGCAGTGCTAGACCAGGACAGGGAAGTCAGCCCCAGCATTTT
CSARPGQGSQPQHF
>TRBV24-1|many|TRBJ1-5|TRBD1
TGTGCCACCAGTGACCACAGGGGGGTAAGCAATCAGCCCCAGCATTTT
CATSDHRGVSNQPQHF
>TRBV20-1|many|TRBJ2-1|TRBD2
TGCAGTGCTAGCATTGCGGGGGGCAGGGACAATGAGCAGTTCTTC
CSASIAGGRDNEQFF
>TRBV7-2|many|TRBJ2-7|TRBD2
TGTGCCAGCAGTGGGACTAGCGGGGCATCCTACGAGCAGTACTTC
CASSGTSGASYEQYF
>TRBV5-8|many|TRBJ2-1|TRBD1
TGTGCCAGCACCAACGTGATGACAGGGGGTATCAATGAGCAGTTCTTC
CASTNVMTGGINEQFF
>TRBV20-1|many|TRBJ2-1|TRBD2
TGCAGTGCTAGAGTGCCTAGCGGGAGCCGCGAGCAGTTCTTC
CSARVPSGSREQFF
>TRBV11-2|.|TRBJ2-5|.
TGTGCCAGCAGCTTAGGACTGGGCCGGAAGACCCAGTACTTC
CASSLGLGRKTQYF
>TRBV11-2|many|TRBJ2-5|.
TGTGCCAGCAGCTTAAAATTAATGGGGGAGCGCCGTGGGGAGACCCAGTACTTC
CASSLKLMGERRGETQYF
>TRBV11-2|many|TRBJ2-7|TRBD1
TGTGCCAGCAACTCGGGACAGGGCGCTTCCTACGAGCAGTACTTC
CASNSGQGASYEQYF
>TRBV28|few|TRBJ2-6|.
TGTGCCAGCAGTAAGGTGCCCAGAGGGGCCAACGTCCTGACTTTC
CASSKVPRGANVLTF
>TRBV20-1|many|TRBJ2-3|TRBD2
TGCAGTGCCCTACTGAGACTAGCGCGGACAGATACGCAGTATTTT
CSALLRLARTDTQYF
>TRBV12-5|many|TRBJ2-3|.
TGTGCTAGTGGTTTGGACGTGACAGATACGCAGTATTTT
CASGLDVTDTQYF
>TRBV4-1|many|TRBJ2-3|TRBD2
TGCGCCAGCAGCCAAGGGGGCGGGAGGGACACAGATACGCAGTATTTT
CASSQGGGRDTDTQYF
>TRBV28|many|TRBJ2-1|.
TGTGCCAGCAGTTTGGGCGGACACAATGAGCAGTTCTTC
CASSLGGHNEQFF
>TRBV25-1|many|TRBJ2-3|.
TGTGCCAGCAGGGGATTTCAGCCCACAGATACGCAGTATTTT
CASRGFQPTDTQYF
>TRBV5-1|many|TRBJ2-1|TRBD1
TGCGCCAGCAGCTGGAGACAGGGTAGTGGCGAGCAGTTCTTC
CASSWRQGSGEQFF
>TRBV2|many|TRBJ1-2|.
TGTGCCAGCAACCGGGACATTTCAAACTATGGCTACACCTTC
CASNRDISNYGYTF
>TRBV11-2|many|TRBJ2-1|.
TGTGCCAGCAGCTTAGGCCTGGCCAGAAGATACAATGAGCAGTTCTTC
CASSLGLARRYNEQFF
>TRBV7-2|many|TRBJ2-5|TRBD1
TGTGCCAGCAGCCTCCGACAGGGTGGAGAGACCCAGTACTTC
CASSLRQGGETQYF
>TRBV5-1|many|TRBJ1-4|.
TGCGCCAGCAGCCCGGACCTCCCGAGGGGTGAAAAACTGTTTTTT
CASSPDLPRGEKLFF
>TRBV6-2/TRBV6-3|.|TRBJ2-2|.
TGTGCCAGCAGTTACTCGCAGGGAAACACCGGGGAGCTGTTTTTT
CASSYSQGNTGELFF
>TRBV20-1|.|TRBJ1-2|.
TGCAGTGCTACCCCGGGGGGCTTAGGCTATGGCTACACCTTC
CSATPGGLGYGYTF
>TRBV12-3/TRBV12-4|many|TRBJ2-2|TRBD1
TGTGCCAGCAGTCCCGACAGGGGGCAGACCGGGGAGCTGTTTTTT
CASSPDRGQTGELFF
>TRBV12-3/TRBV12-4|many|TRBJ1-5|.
TGTGCCAGCACCACCGGGACCGTTAATCAGCCCCAGCATTTT
CASTTGTVNQPQHF
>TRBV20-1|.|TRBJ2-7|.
TGCAGTGCGGGGCGAAAGGTCGGGAACGAGCAGTACTTC
CSAGRKVGNEQYF
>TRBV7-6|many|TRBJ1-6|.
TGTGCCAGCAGCTTAGCACCAGGGTCACCCCTCCACTTT
CASSLAPGSPLHF
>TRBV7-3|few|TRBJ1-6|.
TGTGCCAGCAGCTTAATGGGGCAGGGTGATTCACCCCTCCACTTT
CASSLMGQGDSPLHF
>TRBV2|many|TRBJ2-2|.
TGTGCCAGCAACATCGGCAGGGGGGGGACCGGGGAGCTGTTTTTT
CASNIGRGGTGELFF
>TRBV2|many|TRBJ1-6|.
TGTGCCAGCAGTGAGCCAAATTCACCCCTCCACTTT
CASSEPNSPLHF
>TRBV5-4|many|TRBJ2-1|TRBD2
TGTGCCAGCAGCCGGGAGGGTGAGCAGTTCTTC
CASSREGEQFF
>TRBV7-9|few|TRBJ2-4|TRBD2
TGTGCCAGCAGCTTGGGGACTAGCGGGAGTGGATTAAGCATTCAGTACTTC
CASSLGTSGSGLSIQYF
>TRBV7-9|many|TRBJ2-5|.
TGTGCCAGCTGTAAAGGGGGTGAAGAGACCCAGTACTTC
CASCKGGEETQYF
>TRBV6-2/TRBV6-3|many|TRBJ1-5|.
TGTGCCAGCACCCCGCCGGGGGGGCCCGTAAATCAGCCCCAGCATTTT
CASTPPGGPVNQPQHF
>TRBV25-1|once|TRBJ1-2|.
TGTGCCAGCAGTGTGACAGGTCGAGAATATGGCTACACCTTC
CASSVTGREYGYTF
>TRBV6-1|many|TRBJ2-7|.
TGTGCCAGCAGTGGCTACAGGGACGAGCAGTACTTC
CASSGYRDEQYF
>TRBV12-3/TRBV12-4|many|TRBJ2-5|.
TGTGCCAGCGCTAGGGGCGGAGGGGGGCAAGAGACCCAGTACTTC
CASARGGGGQETQYF
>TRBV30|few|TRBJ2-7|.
TGTGCCTGGAGCCCGGGAATCTACGAGCAGTACTTC
CAWSPGIYEQYF
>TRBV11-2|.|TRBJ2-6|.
TGTGCCAGCAGCTTAGTAGGCAGGGGCAGGATCTCTTTTGGGGCCAACGTCCTGACTTTC
CASSLVGRGRISFGANVLTF
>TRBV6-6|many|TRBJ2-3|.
TGTGCCAGCAGTTACTCGTCGGGAGTAGTAGCAGATACGCAGTATTTT
CASSYSSGVVADTQYF